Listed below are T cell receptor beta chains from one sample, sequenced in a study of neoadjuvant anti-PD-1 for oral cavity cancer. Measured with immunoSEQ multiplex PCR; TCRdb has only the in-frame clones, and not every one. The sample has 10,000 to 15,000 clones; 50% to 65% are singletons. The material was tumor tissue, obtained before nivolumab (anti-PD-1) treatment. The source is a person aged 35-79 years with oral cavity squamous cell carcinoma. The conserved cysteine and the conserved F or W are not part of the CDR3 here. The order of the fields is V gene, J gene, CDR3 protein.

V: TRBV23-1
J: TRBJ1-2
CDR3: ASSHRDILGLY

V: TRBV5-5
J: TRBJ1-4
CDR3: ASSPGGEKLF

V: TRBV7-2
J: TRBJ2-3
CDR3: ASSLQAGGTDTQY

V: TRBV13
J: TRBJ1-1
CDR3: ASSLGPGNTEAF

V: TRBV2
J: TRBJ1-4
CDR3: ASSAGFDRGLEKLF

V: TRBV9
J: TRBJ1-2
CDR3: ASSMMPSTETGYGYT

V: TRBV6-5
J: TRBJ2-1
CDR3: ATHRGWEANEQF

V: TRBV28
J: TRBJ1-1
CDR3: ASRRGDRDTEAF

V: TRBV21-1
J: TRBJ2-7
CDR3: ASGNLATGGYEQY

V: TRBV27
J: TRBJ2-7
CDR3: ASSPDRSTSGRVVYEQY

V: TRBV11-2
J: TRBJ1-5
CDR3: ASSLRDRGQPQH

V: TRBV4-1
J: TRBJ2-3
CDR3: ASSQVGQHHEADTQY

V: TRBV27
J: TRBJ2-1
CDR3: ASSLGSGTYNNEQF

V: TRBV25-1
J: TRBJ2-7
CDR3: ASSVTALSYEQY

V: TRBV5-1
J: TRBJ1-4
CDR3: ASSPMIGESNEKLF

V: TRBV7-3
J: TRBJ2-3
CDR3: ASSIQSTDTQY